This entry lists 17 T cell receptor gamma chains sequenced from one sample in a study of γδ T cells in repeated Plasmodium falciparum infection. Vgamma9/Vdelta2+ and Vdelta2-negative gammadelta T cells were flow-sorted from PBMC for bulk sequencing. TCRdb re-processed the multiplex PCR reads via CATT. Among around 27,000 gamma-chain clones listed, roughly 1.4% were seen once. The material sequenced was gamma-delta T cells from blood. The receptor source for this set is a pool of human donors (malaria-infected and uninfected, not separated).

In its sample, this clone was seen many times. The translation of this DNA and the TCRdb protein of a much larger clone differ at residue 5, probably owing to a read error; the protein shown here is translated from the DNA. The rearrangement uses TRGV9 and TRGJP. No J gene was available from TCRdb, and it was assigned here by a germline match of the DNA. Trimming cost V 6 bases and J 6 bases; bases outside gene matches: 5. CDR1 is GITISATS and CDR2 is ISYDGTV in the germline V gene (reference sequence). The CDR3 is 15 residues long. The CDR3 sequence: CALWKSELGKKIKVF. The CDR3 DNA follows: TGTGCCTTGTGGAAGTCAGAGTTGGGCAAAAAAATCAAGGTATTT.

Of note for this clone: A read error likely explains why the TCRdb protein, taken from a much larger clone, differs from this DNA's translation at residue 8; the protein shown is translated from the DNA. The chain couples TRGV4 to TRGJ1 or TRGJ2. Since TCRdb gives no J gene, matching the DNA to germline was used here to assign it. The V segment lost 2 bases and the J segment 3 bases; nucleotides outside the gene matches: 7. The CDR3 sequence is 14 residues long. From germline, CDR1 is EGSTGY and CDR2 YDSYTSSV. The CDR3 nucleotides read TGTGCCACCTGGGATGAATTGGCTTATTATAAGAAACTCTTT. Amino acid sequence: CATWDELAYYKKLF.

This clone has just a few counts. The TCRdb record carries a much larger clone's protein, which differs from this DNA's translation at residue 14; a read error is the likely cause, and the protein listed here is the DNA translation. V usage is TRGV9 and J usage is TRGJP2. The J gene is absent in TCRdb and was assigned here via DNA matching to germline. Looked up from germline, CDR1 is GITISATS and CDR2 is ISYDGTV (reference sequence). The CDR3 contains 17 residues. DNA of the CDR3: TGTGCCTTGTGGGAACCGCGGAAGTATAGTAGTGATTGGACCAAGACGTTT. Protein: CALWEPRKYSSDWTKTF.

This clone was counted at least ten times. TCRdb's protein for this DNA is that of a much larger clone and differs from the translation at residue 5, likely a read error; the protein shown is the DNA translation. CDR3 sequence (DNA): TGTGCCACCTGGGGCGGGAGGGGGCATGGTAAGAAACTCTTT. Its translation: CATWGGRGHGKKLF. The V gene is TRGV4, the J gene TRGJ1 or TRGJ2. CDR3 length: 14 amino acids. V lost 5 bases to trimming and J lost 9 bases; unmatched junction nucleotides: 16. Per germline, CDR1 EGSTGY and CDR2 YDSYTSSV.

This clone was picked up many times. A far larger clone is one nucleotide away, so this likely arose from a read error. The sample contains more than one DNA sequence encoding this CDR3. The rearrangement uses TRGV2 and TRGJP2. The CDR3 is made up of 16 amino acids. CDR1 and CDR2 (germline): EGSNGY, YDSYNSKV. V was clipped by 1 base and J by 3 bases; unmatched bases: 8. The CDR3, as DNA: TGTGCCACCTGGGACGGACGTAGAGGTAGTGATTGGATCAAGACGTTT. Encoded protein: CATWDGRRGSDWIKTF.

Ten or more counts support this clone. J is TRGJ1 or TRGJ2 and V is TRGV3. The CDR3 is made up of 14 amino acids. Losses at the gene ends were 1 base for V and 3 bases for J; bases not matched to a gene: 6. Germline lookup yields CDR1 VTNTFY and CDR2 YDVSTARD (reference sequence). The CDR3 sequence: CATWDSHPYYKKLF. The CDR3 coding sequence is TGTGCCACCTGGGACAGTCACCCTTATTATAAGAAACTCTTT.

This clone was counted between two and nine times. TCRdb has a much larger clone's protein, which differs at residue 15 from the translation of this DNA, likely because of a read error; what is shown is the protein translated from the DNA. There is no J gene call, but TRGV9 is given as the V gene. The CDR3 totals 17 residues. Germline lookup yields CDR1 GITISATS and CDR2 ISYDGTV (reference sequence). CDR3 nucleotide sequence: TGTGCCTTGTGGGAGGTTGCGCCAGAGTTGGGCAAAAAAATCAGGGTATTT. This encodes CALWEVAPELGKKIRVF.

This clone has a handful of counts. The protein TCRdb lists belongs to a much larger clone and differs from this DNA's translation at residue 3, which points to a read error; the protein shown is made from the DNA. The rearrangement uses TRGV3 and TRGJ1 or TRGJ2. TCRdb offers no J gene call, so here the DNA was matched to germline to obtain one. The CDR3 loop spans 12 amino acids. The germline V gene has CDR1 VTNTFY and CDR2 YDVSTARD (reference sequence). CDR3 sequence: CAAWDTPLSKLF. CDR3 in DNA: TGTGCCGCCTGGGACACCCCTTTATCGAAACTCTTT.

This clone was detected many times. The protein in TCRdb stems from a much larger clone and differs at residue 11 from this DNA's translation, likely a read error; here the protein is translated from the DNA. The J gene is uncalled and the V gene is TRGV9. This CDR3 comprises 13 residues. The germline V gene encodes CDR1 GITISATS and CDR2 ISYDGTV (reference sequence). The DNA of the CDR3 is TGTGCCTTGTGGGAGCCCCCTTATTATAAGAGACTCTTT. Translation: CALWEPPYYKRLF.

This clone was observed many times. The protein in TCRdb stems from a much larger clone and differs at residue 3 from this DNA's translation, likely a read error; here the protein is translated from the DNA. The V and J genes are TRGV9 and TRGJP. From germline, CDR1 is GITISATS and CDR2 ISYDGTV (reference sequence). The CDR3 contains 16 residues. This chain's CDR3 is CASWEPPELGKKIKVF. The CDR3 nucleotides read TGTGCCTCGTGGGAACCCCCAGAGTTGGGCAAAAAAATCAAGGTATTT.

Many counts were recorded for this clone. TCRdb shows a much larger clone's protein in place of this DNA's translation, and the two differ at residue 7, likely through a read error; the protein shown is translated from the DNA. The chain has TRGV9 and TRGJP. The J gene, not given by TCRdb, was assigned here from a germline match of the nucleotide sequence. Germline lookup yields CDR1 GITISATS and CDR2 ISYDGTV (reference sequence). This CDR3 comprises 15 residues. V gave up 6 bases and J gave up 9 bases; unmatched junction bases: 8. CDR3 region: CALWTEGLGKKIKVF. CDR3 nucleotide sequence: TGTGCCTTGTGGACAGAAGGGTTGGGCAAAAAAATCAAGGTATTT.

This clone came up many times. The protein TCRdb lists belongs to a much larger clone and differs from this DNA's translation at residue 12, which points to a read error; the protein shown is made from the DNA. The chain carries TRGV9 and TRGJ1 or TRGJ2. No J gene is reported in TCRdb; it was inferred here by comparing the DNA with germline. CDR3 length equals 15 residues. The germline V gene encodes CDR1 GITISATS and CDR2 ISYDGTV (reference sequence). V dropped 1 base and J dropped 12; count of bases not matched to a gene: 18. Here the CDR3 DNA reads TGTGCCTTGTGGGAGGTAGGAAGAGGGAAGGGTAGGAAACTCTTT. It yields the protein CALWEVGRGKGRKLF.

This clone showed up many times. The same CDR3 also results from other DNA sequences found in this sample. The CDR3 coding sequence is TGTGCCTTGTGGGTTAAAGAGTTGGGCAAAAAAATCAAGGTATTT. Translated: CALWVKELGKKIKVF. This chain joins TRGV9 and TRGJP. V was pared by 5 bases and J by 5 bases, with 3 bases of the junction left unmatched. This CDR3 comprises 15 residues. The germline CDR1 and CDR2 sequences are GITISATS and ISYDGTV (reference sequence).

Comments on this clone: The protein in TCRdb stems from a much larger clone and differs at residue 11 from this DNA's translation, likely a read error; here the protein is translated from the DNA. This chain links TRGV5 with TRGJ1 or TRGJ2. Per the germline V gene, CDR1 is VINAFY and CDR2 is YDVSNSKD. CDR3 length equals 13 residues. CDR3 DNA sequence: TGTGCCACCTGGGACAGGCTGGCCTATAAGAGACTCTTT. This sequence encodes CATWDRLAYKRLF.

This clone was observed many times. A far larger clone is off by one base, so a read error is likely. The identical CDR3 is also encoded by other nucleotide sequences in the sample. Here the V gene is TRGV3, but the J gene went uncalled. The CDR3 consists of 13 residues. In germline, CDR1 is VTNTFY, CDR2 YDVSTARD (reference sequence). The CDR3 nucleotides are TGTGCCACCTGGGACAGGCGCGTTTATAAGAAGCTCTTT. Amino acid sequence: CATWDRRVYKKLF.

Notes on this clone: This DNA translates differently at residue 9 from the TCRdb protein, which is that of a much larger clone; a read error is likely, and the protein shown is the DNA's own translation. V and J are TRGV4 and TRGJ1 or TRGJ2. TCRdb leaves out the J gene; it was filled in here by matching the DNA to germline. V dropped 0 bases and J dropped 5; count of bases not matched to a gene: 7. The CDR3 is 14 amino acids. The germline V gene encodes CDR1 EGSTGY and CDR2 YDSYTSSV. This CDR3 is CATWDGPFNYKKLF. The CDR3 DNA reads TGTGCCACCTGGGATGGGCCATTCAATTATAAGAAACTCTTT.

This clone was seen a few times. Translating this DNA gives a protein that differs at residue 8 from the TCRdb one, which belongs to a much larger clone; a read error is likely, and the protein shown is this translation. The gene calls are TRGV9 and TRGJ1 or TRGJ2. J gave up 3 bases and V 3 bases, and 8 bases lay outside the gene matches. The CDR3 spans 14 residues. The germline V gene has CDR1 GITISATS and CDR2 ISYDGTV (reference sequence). CDR3 amino acids: CALWEPKSYYKKLF. CDR3 DNA: TGTGCCTTGTGGGAGCCGAAGTCTTATTATAAGAAACTCTTT.